In this sample, the clone carrying this T cell receptor beta chain turned up a few times. Its antigen is not identified. Trimming pared 6 bases from V and 9 bases from J, leaving 12 bases between. CDR3 length equals 12 residues. Tagging with unique molecular identifiers was applied to individual cDNA molecules. MiXCR, applied by TCRdb to the 5' RACE reads, yields one record per CDR3 protein. In the table there are tens of thousands of distinct CDR3 sequences, 20% to 25% of which are singletons. The sample belongs to a study of early T cells in non-severe SARS-CoV-2 infection. Overall study: The authors sequenced bulk RNA from unsorted whole blood, leaving chains unpaired.

General study results and limits: Missing private and CD4 specificities, VDJdb matching favored anti-spike CD8 responses.

Sequenced here: whole blood, sampled at baseline. This sequence originates from an adult who was a healthcare worker with PCR-confirmed SARS-CoV-2 infection or an uninfected control (not recorded which). The J gene is TRBJ1-3, the V gene TRBV12-3 or TRBV12-4; TRBD1 is a possible D gene (5 bases). The CDR3 DNA sequence: TGTGCCAGCAGACTTCCCGGGGGCACCATATATTTT. Its translation is CASRLPGGTIYF.